Listed here are 24 T cell receptor beta chains from one sample, sequenced in a study of regulatory T cells in long-lasting Graves disease. Time point noted: persistent/refractory GD, antithyroid drugs over 5 years with positive TRAb. From PBMCs, RNA was extracted and then used to make the TCR library. Building the TCR beta libraries relied on iRepertoire HTBI primers, and CDR3 regions underwent Arm-PCR. TCRdb ran MiXCR on the multiplex PCR reads and lists one entry per CDR3 protein. Counted here are some 330,000 distinct CDR3 sequences, roughly 23% occurring once; the ten biggest clones make up about 29%. Specimen: peripheral blood mononuclear cells (PBMCs), collected when the disease was refractory, from a patient treated with antithyroid drugs. The origin of the receptors is a woman between 40 and 55 years old with Graves disease.

Concerning this clonotype itself: This may arise from a read error, as a much more abundant clone is one base away. The chain carries TRBV12-3 or TRBV12-4 and TRBJ1-1; D call uncertain. This CDR3 comprises 13 residues. The CDR3 loop reads CASSLAADGEALF. DNA for the CDR3: TGTGCCAGCAGTTTAGCAGCCGACGGGGAAGCTCTCTTT.

This chain joins TRBV27 and TRBJ2-5; no clear D gene. Germline lookup yields CDR1 MNHEY and CDR2 SMNVEV (reference sequence). This CDR3 has 15 amino acids. The ends were cut back, 2 bases at V and 4 bases at J, with 14 bases in the middle. The CDR3 bases are TGTGCCAGCAGTTTAAGTGCCCCCCTTTCAGAGACCCAGTACTTC. It specifies CASSLSAPLSETQYF.

This clonotype was counted ten times or more. The gene calls are TRBV20-1 and TRBJ1-4, with 9 nucleotides matching TRBD1. Germline V gene lookup returns CDR1 DFQATT and CDR2 SNEGSKA (reference sequence). The CDR3 has 15 residues. The V segment lost 5 bases and the J segment 5 bases; nucleotides outside the gene matches: 9. CDR3 bases: TGCAGTGCTCCCCGTTTAACAGGGGGCAATGAAAAACTGTTTTTT. It codes for CSAPRLTGGNEKLFF.

The chain combines TRBV10-3 with TRBJ2-6; no clear D gene. Trimming pared 7 bases from V and 4 bases from J, leaving 17 bases between. The CDR3 contains 16 residues. Germline CDR1 is ENHRY and CDR2 is SYGVKD. This CDR3 reads CAITGSIFPGANVLTF. Here the CDR3 DNA reads TGTGCCATCACCGGGTCCATTTTCCCCGGGGCCAACGTCCTGACTTTC.

A few counts support this clonotype. The chain employs TRBV14 and TRBJ2-7, with TRBD2 matching 14 bases. The length of the CDR3 is 15 residues. V dropped 4 bases and J dropped 7; count of bases not matched to a gene: 6. The germline V gene encodes CDR1 SGHDN and CDR2 FVKESK. In DNA form, the CDR3 reads TGTGCCAGCAGCCCAGGACTAGCGGGAGGTGGTGAGCAGTACTTC. Its protein product is CASSPGLAGGGEQYF.

This clonotype occurred many times. The chain has TRBV20-1 and TRBJ2-5; 7 nucleotides agree with TRBD1. The CDR3 spans 13 residues. In germline, CDR1 is DFQATT, CDR2 SNEGSKA (reference sequence). The V gene end was trimmed by 6 bases and the J gene end by 4 bases; junction bases not matched to a gene: 8. The CDR3 here is CSAPRQGAETQYF. CDR3 coding DNA: TGCAGTGCGCCTAGACAGGGCGCAGAGACCCAGTACTTC.

This clonotype was counted many times. This chain links TRBV28 with TRBJ2-7; TRBD2 matches at 11 bases. With 6 bases clipped from V and 5 bases from J, the junction kept 12 bases outside the gene matches. CDR1 is MDHEN, CDR2 SYDVKM, per germline. The CDR3 spans 16 residues. In nucleotides, the CDR3 is TGTGCCAGCAGGGTAGCGGGAGGGCTCTCAAGGGACGAGCAGTACTTC. This sequence encodes CASRVAGGLSRDEQYF. The entire variable domain, with the rest obtained from reference TRBV28 and TRBJ2-7, is as follows: DVKVTQSSRYLVKRTGEKVFLECVQDMDHENMFWYRQDPGLGLRLIYFSYDVKMKEKGDIPEGYSVSREKKERFSLILESASTNQTSMYLCASRVAGGLSRDEQYFGPGTRLTVT.

This clonotype showed up just a few times. The V and J genes are TRBV28 and TRBJ2-1, with TRBD2 identical over 9 bases. The CDR3 length is 15 residues. The V segment lost 3 bases and the J segment 9 bases; nucleotides outside the gene matches: 9. Germline V gives CDR1 MDHEN, CDR2 SYDVKM. CDR3 sequence (DNA): TGTGCCAGCAGTTTCGGGCTAGCGGGATTTGGTGAGCAGTTCTTC. As protein: CASSFGLAGFGEQFF.

This clonotype was observed a handful of times. This sequence joins TRBV29-1 and TRBJ2-5; 12 positions agree with TRBD2. The CDR3 is 14 amino acids. V was pared by 7 bases and J by 4 bases, with 7 bases of the junction left unmatched. Germline V lookup: CDR1 SQVTM, CDR2 ANQGSEA. The CDR3, as DNA: TGCAGCGCTCGGACTAGCGGGATGGGAGAGACCCAGTACTTC. Translating gives CSARTSGMGETQYF. Using reference TRBV29-1 and TRBJ2-5 for the parts outside the CDR3, the full variable domain is SAVISQKPSRDICQRGTSLTIQCQVDSQVTMMFWYRQQPGQSLTLIATANQGSEATYESGFVIDKFPISRPNLTFSTLTVSNMSPEDSSIYLCSARTSGMGETQYFGPGTRLLVL.

This clonotype was seen more than once but under ten times. Just one base apart from a much larger clone, this may be a read error. The rearrangement joins TRBV28 to TRBJ2-2; maybe TRBD2 (5 bases). Germline V gene data show CDR1 as MDHEN and CDR2 as SYDVKM. The CDR3 runs to 14 residues. CDR3 DNA: TGTGCCAGCAGTTTTCGGCTTGGCACCGGGGAGCTGCTTTTT. Its translation is CASSFRLGTGELLF. Variable domain in full (rest from reference TRBV28 and TRBJ2-2): DVKVTQSSRYLVKRTGEKVFLECVQDMDHENMFWYRQDPGLGLRLIYFSYDVKMKEKGDIPEGYSVSREKKERFSLILESASTNQTSMYLCASSFRLGTGELLFGEGSRLTVL.

This clonotype was counted ten times or more. V is TRBV7-8 and J is TRBJ1-1; 10 bases line up with TRBD1. CDR1 is SGHVS and CDR2 is FQNEAQ in the germline V gene. This CDR3 comprises 13 residues. With V trimmed by 5 bases and J by 9 bases, 6 bases remained unmatched. The CDR3 region has the DNA TGTGCCAGCAGCCTAAGGACAGGGGGGAAAGCTTTCTTT. Encoded protein: CASSLRTGGKAFF.

A few counts support this clonotype. V usage is TRBV20-1 and J usage is TRBJ2-7, with 8 nucleotides matching TRBD2. The germline V gene has CDR1 DFQATT and CDR2 SNEGSKA (reference sequence). The CDR3 is 15 amino acids. Germline trimming cut 2 bases from V and 2 bases from J; bases unmatched to any gene: 8. DNA of the CDR3: TGCAGTGCTAGACCACATAGCGGGACTCCCTACGAGCAGTACTTC. Its translation is CSARPHSGTPYEQYF.

This clonotype was detected ten times or more. The V gene is TRBV28, the J gene TRBJ1-5, with D perhaps TRBD1 (6 bases). From germline, CDR1 is MDHEN and CDR2 SYDVKM. V was trimmed by 3 bases and J by 3 bases, leaving 12 bases between them. There are 15 residues in the CDR3. The CDR3 sequence is CASSLRGQVNQPQHF. The CDR3 DNA reads TGTGCCAGCAGTTTGCGGGGGCAGGTCAATCAGCCCCAGCATTTT. The variable domain in full, completed from reference TRBV28 and TRBJ1-5, reads DVKVTQSSRYLVKRTGEKVFLECVQDMDHENMFWYRQDPGLGLRLIYFSYDVKMKEKGDIPEGYSVSREKKERFSLILESASTNQTSMYLCASSLRGQVNQPQHFGDGTRLSIL.

V is TRBV20-1 and J is TRBJ1-2; D is possibly TRBD1 (5 bases). The CDR3 contains 17 residues. V shed 2 bases and J shed 3 bases, with 22 bases lying between them. Germline V gives CDR1 DFQATT, CDR2 SNEGSKA (reference sequence). CDR3 residues: CSARILRDRRFHYGYTF. The DNA of the CDR3 is TGCAGTGCTAGAATACTCCGGGACCGTAGATTCCACTATGGCTACACCTTC.

This clonotype occurred many times. The chain joins TRBV6-1 to TRBJ1-2; no reliable D call. CDR1 MNHNS and CDR2 SASEGT come from the germline V gene. Trimming removed 10 bases at V and 3 bases at J, with 15 bases between. The CDR3 contains 13 residues. The CDR3 here is CATGIPTYYGYTF. CDR3 nucleotide sequence: TGTGCCACCGGTATCCCGACCTACTATGGCTACACCTTC.

As concerns this clonotype: Just one base apart from a much larger clone, this may be a read error. Without the conserved terminal phenylalanine or tryptophan, this CDR3 likely stems from a read error. CDR3 loop: CASSWGQGAREQYL. DNA of the CDR3: TGTGCCAGCAGTTGGGGACAGGGGGCGCGCGAGCAGTACCTC. The chain recombines TRBV28 with TRBJ2-7; 12 bases agree with TRBD1. The J segment lost 6 bases and the V segment lost 4 bases, leaving 4 bases of the junction unmatched. The CDR3 loop spans 14 amino acids. Germline assignment: CDR1 MDHEN and CDR2 SYDVKM.

The chain recombines TRBV5-1 with TRBJ2-2; 9 bases match TRBD1. Germline CDR1 is SGHRS and CDR2 is YFSETQ. With 7 bases clipped from V and 7 bases from J, the junction kept 5 bases outside the gene matches. The CDR3 runs to 13 residues. Written as DNA, the CDR3 is TGCGCCAGCGGACAGGGGACGGACGGGGAGCTGTTTTTT. Encoded protein: CASGQGTDGELFF.

This clonotype was observed a few times. The V gene is TRBV30, the J gene TRBJ2-4; no definite D call. This CDR3 region has 12 residues. Deletions cut 2 bases from V and 5 bases from J, with 7 bases between. Germline assignment: CDR1 GTSNPN and CDR2 SVGIG (reference sequence). This chain's CDR3 is CAWSMQQNIQYF. The CDR3 nucleotides are TGTGCCTGGAGTATGCAGCAAAACATTCAGTACTTC. Full variable domain (missing parts from reference TRBV30 and TRBJ2-4): SQTIHQWPATLVQPVGSPLSLECTVEGTSNPNLYWYRQAAGRGLQLLFYSVGIGQISSEVPQNLSASRPQDRQFILSSKKLLLSDSGFYLCAWSMQQNIQYFGAGTRLSVL.

This clonotype occurred many times. The chain joins TRBV28 to TRBJ1-5; no clear D. This CDR3 is built from 17 residues. V was clipped by 2 bases and J by 6 bases, with 20 bases between them. CDR1 is MDHEN, CDR2 SYDVKM, per germline. Here the CDR3 DNA reads TGTGCCAGCAGTTTAGGAGGAGGTCCTAGGACGGGTCAGCCCCAGCATTTT. As protein: CASSLGGGPRTGQPQHF.

Ten or more counts support this clonotype. This chain joins TRBV7-8 and TRBJ2-5; TRBD1 is a possible D gene (6 bases). CDR1 and CDR2 from the germline V gene are SGHVS and FQNEAQ. The CDR3 runs to 14 residues. V was clipped by 2 bases and J by 1 base, with 8 bases between them. The CDR3 nucleotides read TGTGCCAGCAGCTTACACAGGGTCCAAGAGACCCAGTACTTC. Translation: CASSLHRVQETQYF.

In its sample, this clonotype was seen a few times. J is TRBJ2-5 and V is TRBV29-1, with 7 nucleotides matching TRBD1. Germline assignment: CDR1 SQVTM and CDR2 ANQGSEA. V trimming: 3 bases; J trimming: 2 bases; junction bases outside the gene matches: 3. The CDR3 consists of 13 residues. The CDR3 loop is CSVDGTAQETQYF. The CDR3, as DNA: TGCAGCGTTGACGGGACAGCGCAAGAGACCCAGTACTTC.

The table lists this clonotype with a few counts. The chain recombines TRBV20-1 with TRBJ1-5; D uncertain. The germline V gene has CDR1 DFQATT and CDR2 SNEGSKA (reference sequence). V was trimmed by 0 bases and J by 4 bases, leaving 10 bases between them. This CDR3 is 14 amino acids long. Here the CDR3 DNA reads TGCAGTGCTAGAGATCAGCGAGGGAATCAGCCCCAGCATTTT. The encoded protein is CSARDQRGNQPQHF.

Many counts were recorded for this clonotype. The chain has TRBV6-1 and TRBJ1-1; D is undetermined. CDR1 MNHNS and CDR2 SASEGT come from the germline V gene. The CDR3 is 14 amino acids. V lost 10 bases and J 0 bases, leaving 15 bases between the germline ends. CDR3 nucleotides: TGTGCCACCAAGGAGGACGGACTGAACACTGAAGCTTTCTTT. It codes for CATKEDGLNTEAFF.

The V call is TRBV6-1, the J call TRBJ2-3; no firm D call. V gave up 7 bases and J gave up 8 bases, with 7 bases separating them. The CDR3 totals 10 residues. Germline V gene lookup returns CDR1 MNHNS and CDR2 SASEGT. The CDR3 DNA sequence: TGTGCCAGCATCGGCGGTACGCAGTATTTT. Residues: CASIGGTQYF.